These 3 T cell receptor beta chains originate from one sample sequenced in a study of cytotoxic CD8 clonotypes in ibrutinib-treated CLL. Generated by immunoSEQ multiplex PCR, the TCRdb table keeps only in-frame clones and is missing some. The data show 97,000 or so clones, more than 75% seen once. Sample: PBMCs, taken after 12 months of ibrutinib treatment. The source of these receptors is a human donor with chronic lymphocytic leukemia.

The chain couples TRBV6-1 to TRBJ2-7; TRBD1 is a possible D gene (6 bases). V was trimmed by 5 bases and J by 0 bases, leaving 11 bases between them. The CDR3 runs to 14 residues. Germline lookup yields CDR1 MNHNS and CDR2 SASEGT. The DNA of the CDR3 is TGTGCCAGCAGTCGACAGGTGAGCTCCTACGAGCAGTACTTC. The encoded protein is CASSRQVSSYEQYF.

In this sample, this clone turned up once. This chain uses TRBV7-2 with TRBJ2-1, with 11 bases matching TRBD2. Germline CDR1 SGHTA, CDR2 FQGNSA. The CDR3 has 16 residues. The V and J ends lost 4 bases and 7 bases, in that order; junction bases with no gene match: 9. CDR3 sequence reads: CASSSRSGGAGNEQFF. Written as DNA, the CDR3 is TGTGCCAGCAGCTCACGTAGCGGGGGGGCTGGAAATGAGCAGTTCTTC.

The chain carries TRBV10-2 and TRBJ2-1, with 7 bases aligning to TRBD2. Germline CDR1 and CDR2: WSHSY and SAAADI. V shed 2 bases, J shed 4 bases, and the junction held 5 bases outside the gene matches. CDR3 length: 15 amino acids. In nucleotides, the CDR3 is TGCGCCAGCAGTGAGCAGCTAGCGGTTTACAATGAGCAGTTCTTC. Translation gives CASSEQLAVYNEQFF.